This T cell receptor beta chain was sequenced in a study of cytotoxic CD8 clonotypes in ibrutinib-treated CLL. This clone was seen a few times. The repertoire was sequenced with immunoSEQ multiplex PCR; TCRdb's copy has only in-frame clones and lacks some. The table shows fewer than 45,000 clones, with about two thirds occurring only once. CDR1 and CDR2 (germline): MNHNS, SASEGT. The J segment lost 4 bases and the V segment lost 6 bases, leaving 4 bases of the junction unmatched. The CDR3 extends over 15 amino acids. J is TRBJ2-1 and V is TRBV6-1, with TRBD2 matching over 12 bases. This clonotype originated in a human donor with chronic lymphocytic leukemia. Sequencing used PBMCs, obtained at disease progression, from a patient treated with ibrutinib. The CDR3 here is CASSHLAGGYNEQFF. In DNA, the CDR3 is TGTGCCAGCAGCCACCTAGCGGGGGGGTACAATGAGCAGTTCTTC.